The T cell receptor beta chain under discussion was sequenced for a study of cytomegalovirus exposure and HLA in healthy donors. Study summary: A prior study identified 100 million to 130 million unique TCR beta sequences from some 200 million T cells. Study-level results: It was confirmed in vitro that three of the CMV-associated chains were specific for CMV antigens. The classifier, whose performance was assessed in both the original and validation cohorts, reportedly diagnosed cytomegalovirus status with high specificity and sensitivity.

The PCR used 60 Vbeta and 13 Jbeta primers. Here immunoSEQ multiplex PCR was the method, and the copy in TCRdb shows in-frame clones only, minus some. This table has over 150,000 clones, roughly 80% appearing once. Germline V gene data show CDR1 as SGDLS and CDR2 as YYNGEE. V shed 3 bases and J shed 0 bases, with 13 bases lying between them. The CDR3 is made up of 17 amino acids. Comments on this clone: Its antigen is as yet unknown.

The sequenced sample consisted of PBMCs. This chain connects TRBV9 to TRBJ2-6; TRBD1 might be the D (5 bases). The clonotype comes from a man younger than 35 in good health and CMV-seropositive. Here the CDR3 DNA reads TGTGCCAGCAGCGCCGCCACAGGCCTCTCTGGGGCCAACGTCCTGACTTTC. Amino acids: CASSAATGLSGANVLTF.